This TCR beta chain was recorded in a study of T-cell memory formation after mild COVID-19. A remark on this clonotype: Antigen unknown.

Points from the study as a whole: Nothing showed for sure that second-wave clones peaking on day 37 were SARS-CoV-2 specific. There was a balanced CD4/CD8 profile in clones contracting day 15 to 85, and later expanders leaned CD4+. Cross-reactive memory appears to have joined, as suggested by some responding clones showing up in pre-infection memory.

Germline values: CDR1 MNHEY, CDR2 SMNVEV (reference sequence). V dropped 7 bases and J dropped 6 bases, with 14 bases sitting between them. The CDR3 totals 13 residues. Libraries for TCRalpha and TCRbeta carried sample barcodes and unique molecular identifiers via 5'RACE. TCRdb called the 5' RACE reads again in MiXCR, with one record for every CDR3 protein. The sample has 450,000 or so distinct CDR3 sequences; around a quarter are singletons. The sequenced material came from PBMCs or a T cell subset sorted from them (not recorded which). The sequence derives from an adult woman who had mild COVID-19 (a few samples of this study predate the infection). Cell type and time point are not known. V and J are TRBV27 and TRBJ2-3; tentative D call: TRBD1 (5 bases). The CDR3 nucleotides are TGTGCCAGCAAGTTACCTAGGGGTGATACGCAGTATTTT. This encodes CASKLPRGDTQYF.